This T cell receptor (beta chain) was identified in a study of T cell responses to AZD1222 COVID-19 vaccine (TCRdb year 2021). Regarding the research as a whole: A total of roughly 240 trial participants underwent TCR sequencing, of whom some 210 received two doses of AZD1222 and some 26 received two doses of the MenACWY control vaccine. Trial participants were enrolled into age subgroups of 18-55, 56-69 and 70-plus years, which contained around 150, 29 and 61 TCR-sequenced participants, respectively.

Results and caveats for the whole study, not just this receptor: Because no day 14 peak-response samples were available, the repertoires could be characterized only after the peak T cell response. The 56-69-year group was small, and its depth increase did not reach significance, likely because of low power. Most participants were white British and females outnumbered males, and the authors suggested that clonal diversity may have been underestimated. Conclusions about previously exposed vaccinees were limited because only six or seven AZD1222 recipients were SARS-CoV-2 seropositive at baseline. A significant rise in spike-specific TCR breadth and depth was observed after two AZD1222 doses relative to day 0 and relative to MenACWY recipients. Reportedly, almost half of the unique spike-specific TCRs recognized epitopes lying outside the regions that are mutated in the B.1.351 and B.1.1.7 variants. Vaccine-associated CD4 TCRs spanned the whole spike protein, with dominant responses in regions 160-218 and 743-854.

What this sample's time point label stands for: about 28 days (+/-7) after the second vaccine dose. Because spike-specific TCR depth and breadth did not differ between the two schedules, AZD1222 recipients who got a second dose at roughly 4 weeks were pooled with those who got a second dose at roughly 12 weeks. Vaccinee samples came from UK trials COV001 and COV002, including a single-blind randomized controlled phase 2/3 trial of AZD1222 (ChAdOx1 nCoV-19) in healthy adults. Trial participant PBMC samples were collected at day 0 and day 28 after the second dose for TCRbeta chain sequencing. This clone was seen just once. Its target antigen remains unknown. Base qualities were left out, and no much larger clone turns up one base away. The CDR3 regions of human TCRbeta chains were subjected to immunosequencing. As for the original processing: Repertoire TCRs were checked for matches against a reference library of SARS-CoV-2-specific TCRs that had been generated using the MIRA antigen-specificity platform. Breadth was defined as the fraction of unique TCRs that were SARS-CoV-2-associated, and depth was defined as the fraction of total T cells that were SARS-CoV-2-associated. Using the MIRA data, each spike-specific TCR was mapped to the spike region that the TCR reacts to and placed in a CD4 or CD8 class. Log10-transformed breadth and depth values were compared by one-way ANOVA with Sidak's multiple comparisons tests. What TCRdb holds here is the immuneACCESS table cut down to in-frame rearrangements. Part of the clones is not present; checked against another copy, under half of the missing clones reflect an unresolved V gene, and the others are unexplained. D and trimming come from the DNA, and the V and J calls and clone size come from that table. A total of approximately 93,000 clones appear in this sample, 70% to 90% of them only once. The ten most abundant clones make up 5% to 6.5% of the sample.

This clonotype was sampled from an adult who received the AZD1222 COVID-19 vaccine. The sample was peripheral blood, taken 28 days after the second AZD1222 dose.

This receptor has the CDR3 CASRARDTDYGYTF. In nucleotide form, the sequence is TGTGCCAGCAGGGCCAGGGATACGGACTATGGCTACACCTTC. The chain is assembled from TRBV6-4 and TRBJ1-2; a tentative D match to TRBD1 spans 5 bases. Looking up the germline V gene yields CDR1 MRHNA and CDR2 SNTAGT. The CDR3, cysteine through phenylalanine, is 14 amino acids long. Just CDR3 DNA is preserved here, 42 bases in frame from base 1. V is pared back by 6 bases and J by 3 bases, with 14 bases lying between the germline termini.